These 6 T cell receptor beta chains originate from one sample sequenced in a study of neoadjuvant anti-PD-1 for oral cavity cancer. Time point noted: after neoadjuvant nivolumab, at surgical resection. The assay was immunoSEQ multiplex PCR, and TCRdb's table has in-frame clones only and misses some. The table shows about 68,000 clones, with roughly 84% occurring only once. The sequenced sample was PBMCs, obtained after nivolumab (anti-PD-1) treatment. These receptors were collected from a person aged 35-79 years with oral cavity squamous cell carcinoma.

This clone has just a few counts. The chain carries TRBV29-1 and TRBJ1-1; D gene ambiguous. V was cut by 2 bases and J by 1 base, with 8 bases left in between. This CDR3 is built from 13 residues. CDR1 and CDR2 from the germline V gene are SQVTM and ANQGSEA. The CDR3 is CSVEYSRNTEAFF. DNA for the CDR3: TGCAGCGTTGAATACAGCCGGAACACTGAAGCTTTCTTT.

J is TRBJ1-1 and V is TRBV18; D unresolved. This CDR3 is 10 amino acids long. CDR1 and CDR2 (germline): KGHSH, LQKENI. V was clipped by 4 bases and J by 8 bases, with 5 bases between them. For the CDR3, the DNA is TGTGCCAGCTCACAGATCGAAGCTTTCTTT. Protein sequence: CASSQIEAFF.

The chain joins TRBV7-6 to TRBJ2-1; perhaps TRBD2 as D (5 bases). Germline lookup yields CDR1 SGHVS and CDR2 FNYEAQ. Trimming removed 5 bases at V and 9 bases at J, with 14 bases between. The CDR3 runs 13 residues. The CDR3 is CASSPASRGEQFF. The CDR3 nucleotides are TGTGCCAGCAGCCCCGCTAGCCGGGGTGAGCAGTTCTTC. The full variable domain, rest sourced from reference TRBV7-6 and TRBJ2-1, is GAGVSQSPRYKVTKRGQDVALRCDPISGHVSLYWYRQALGQGPEFLTYFNYEAQQDKSGLPNDRFSAERPEGSISTLTIQRTEQRDSAMYRCASSPASRGEQFFGPGTRLTVL.

The sample holds a few counts of this clone. Other DNA sequences in the sample encode the same CDR3. This sequence joins TRBV7-2 and TRBJ2-3, with D unresolved. Germline lookup yields CDR1 SGHTA and CDR2 FQGNSA. Trimming removed 3 bases at V and 4 bases at J, with 2 bases between. The CDR3 is 11 amino acids. CDR3 in DNA: TGTGCCAGCAGCTTTTCAGATACGCAGTATTTT. The encoded protein is CASSFSDTQYF.

This chain joins TRBV6-5 and TRBJ2-7; D is unclear. The CDR3 contains 13 residues. CDR1 and CDR2 from the germline V gene are MNHEY and SVGAGI. Trimming took off 6 bases at V and 4 bases at J, with 13 bases between the two ends. In nucleotides, the CDR3 is TGTGCCAGCAGCCCAGACCTACAGTACGAGCAGTACTTC. Protein product: CASSPDLQYEQYF.

There are a few counts of this clone. The chain is built from TRBV10-3 and TRBJ2-7; 8 bases match TRBD1. The length of the CDR3 is 12 residues. The J segment lost 4 bases and the V segment lost 4 bases, leaving 0 bases of the junction unmatched. The V gene's germline CDR1 is ENHRY and CDR2 SYGVKD. The CDR3 DNA sequence: TGTGCCATCAGTGGACAGGGGTACGAGCAGTACTTC. Translation: CAISGQGYEQYF.